Listed below are T cell receptor beta chains from one sample, sequenced in a study of blood T cells in healthy people across ages. A single record per CDR3 protein comes from TCRdb applying MiXCR to the 5' RACE reads. The sample has 1.5 million or so distinct CDR3 sequences, 42% seen once. Sequencing was performed on blood. The receptor set was obtained from a woman between 18 and 30 years old in good health. CDR3s include the opening cysteine and the closing phenylalanine or tryptophan. The D gene is left open where the match is weak. A clone size is listed for some rows: how often the clone was seen (once, few, many), or a class if it is expanded.

v_gene: TRBV29-1; len: 15; d_gene: NA; j_gene: TRBJ1-2; abundance: many; CDR3nt: TGCAGCGTCCCCACCTCAGGGACAAGAGATTATGGCTACACCTTC; CDR3aa: CSVPTSGTRDYGYTF
v_gene: TRBV12-3/TRBV12-4; len: 16; d_gene: TRBD2; j_gene: TRBJ2-1; abundance: NA; CDR3nt: TGTGCCAGCAGTTCCCTCCTACTAGCGGGTCCCAATGAGCAGTTCTTC; CDR3aa: CASSSLLLAGPNEQFF
v_gene: TRBV29-1; len: 14; d_gene: NA; j_gene: TRBJ2-3; abundance: few; CDR3nt: TGCAGCGTTGGAGGCAGCACTAGCACAGATACGCAGTATTTT; CDR3aa: CSVGGSTSTDTQYF
v_gene: TRBV6-4; len: 17; d_gene: NA; j_gene: TRBJ1-2; abundance: few; CDR3nt: TGTGCCAGCAGTGACTCGGAATCGGGGGCTTGGAATTCTGGCTACACCTTC; CDR3aa: CASSDSESGAWNSGYTF
v_gene: TRBV10-3; len: 17; d_gene: NA; j_gene: TRBJ2-3; abundance: NA; CDR3nt: TGTGCCATCAGTGAGTCCAGGAGGGAGGCCAGCACAGATACGCAGTATTTT; CDR3aa: CAISESRREASTDTQYF
v_gene: TRBV3-1; len: 15; d_gene: TRBD2; j_gene: TRBJ2-5; abundance: few; CDR3nt: TGTGCCAGCAGCCCTCAGCGACTAGCGGGGGAGACCCAGTACTTC; CDR3aa: CASSPQRLAGETQYF
v_gene: TRBV18; len: 15; d_gene: NA; j_gene: TRBJ2-1; abundance: NA; CDR3nt: TGTGCCAGCTCACCACAGGGGTGGGCCTACAATGAGCAGTTCTTC; CDR3aa: CASSPQGWAYNEQFF
v_gene: TRBV6-5; len: 12; d_gene: NA; j_gene: TRBJ2-2; abundance: NA; CDR3nt: TGTGCCAGCAGTTATGGGGGCAGGGAGCTGTTTTTT; CDR3aa: CASSYGGRELFF
v_gene: TRBV29-1; len: 13; d_gene: NA; j_gene: TRBJ1-2; abundance: few; CDR3nt: TGCAGCGTTGAACTACAGGGTAACTATGGCTACACCTTC; CDR3aa: CSVELQGNYGYTF
v_gene: TRBV27; len: 18; d_gene: TRBD2; j_gene: TRBJ2-1; abundance: NA; CDR3nt: TGTGCCAGCAGTTTAGGGAACTGGGAGGGACTAGCGGGCGATGAGCAGTTCTTC; CDR3aa: CASSLGNWEGLAGDEQFF
v_gene: TRBV5-1; len: 16; d_gene: TRBD2; j_gene: TRBJ2-1; abundance: few; CDR3nt: TGCGCCAGCAGCTCGGGACTAGCGGGGGCGGCGAGTGAGCAGTTCTTC; CDR3aa: CASSSGLAGAASEQFF
v_gene: TRBV18; len: 16; d_gene: TRBD1; j_gene: TRBJ2-4; abundance: NA; CDR3nt: TGTGCCAGCTCAACAGAGAGGGACAGAGGAAAAAACATTCAGTACTTC; CDR3aa: CASSTERDRGKNIQYF
v_gene: TRBV12-3/TRBV12-4; len: 17; d_gene: TRBD1; j_gene: TRBJ2-7; abundance: few; CDR3nt: TGTGCCAGCAGATCGACAGGGGGGAGAGCGGCCTCCTACGAGCAGTACTTC; CDR3aa: CASRSTGGRAASYEQYF
v_gene: TRBV4-1; len: 16; d_gene: NA; j_gene: TRBJ2-1; abundance: NA; CDR3nt: TGCGCCAGCAGCCAAGAATCGTTGGCTCTTTACAATGAGCAGTTCTTC; CDR3aa: CASSQESLALYNEQFF
v_gene: TRBV20-1; len: 14; d_gene: TRBD1; j_gene: TRBJ1-1; abundance: NA; CDR3nt: TGCAGTGCCCCGAGGAGGGGGCCACTCACTGAAGCTTTCTTT; CDR3aa: CSAPRRGPLTEAFF
v_gene: TRBV7-8; len: 17; d_gene: TRBD2; j_gene: TRBJ2-1; abundance: NA; CDR3nt: TGTGCCAGCAGCTTAGTAGGGGGACTAGCGGGACCGGATGAGCAGTTCTTC; CDR3aa: CASSLVGGLAGPDEQFF
v_gene: TRBV4-1; len: 15; d_gene: NA; j_gene: TRBJ1-2; abundance: NA; CDR3nt: TGCGCCAGCAGCCAACTCGCGGACGGTAACTATGGCTACACCTTC; CDR3aa: CASSQLADGNYGYTF
v_gene: TRBV6-2/TRBV6-3; len: 14; d_gene: NA; j_gene: TRBJ2-3; abundance: few; CDR3nt: TGTGCCAGCAGCACCATTGATAGAGGCGATACGCAGTATTTT; CDR3aa: CASSTIDRGDTQYF
v_gene: TRBV20-1; len: 15; d_gene: NA; j_gene: TRBJ2-3; abundance: NA; CDR3nt: TGCAGTGCTAGCGGGAGTTCTTGGGGCACAGATACGCAGTATTTT; CDR3aa: CSASGSSWGTDTQYF
v_gene: TRBV13; len: 17; d_gene: TRBD2; j_gene: TRBJ2-7; abundance: NA; CDR3nt: TGTGCCAGCAGCTTTAGGGGAGGGACTAGCGGCTCCTACGAGCAGTACTTC; CDR3aa: CASSFRGGTSGSYEQYF
v_gene: TRBV4-1; len: 17; d_gene: NA; j_gene: TRBJ2-3; abundance: NA; CDR3nt: TGCGCCAGCAGCACCCAGGGACCGCCCAAAAGCACAGATACGCAGTATTTT; CDR3aa: CASSTQGPPKSTDTQYF
v_gene: TRBV5-5; len: 13; d_gene: NA; j_gene: TRBJ2-7; abundance: NA; CDR3nt: TGTGCCAGCCGACCGAAATACGACTACGAGCAGTACTTC; CDR3aa: CASRPKYDYEQYF
v_gene: TRBV5-1; len: 16; d_gene: TRBD2; j_gene: TRBJ2-3; abundance: few; CDR3nt: TGCGCCAGCAGCTTACCGACTAGCGGGGGGGCAGATACGCAGTATTTT; CDR3aa: CASSLPTSGGADTQYF
v_gene: TRBV12-3/TRBV12-4; len: 15; d_gene: TRBD1; j_gene: TRBJ1-1; abundance: NA; CDR3nt: TGTGCCAGCAGTACCCGGACAGGAGTAAACACTGAAGCTTTCTTT; CDR3aa: CASSTRTGVNTEAFF
v_gene: TRBV20-1; len: 12; d_gene: NA; j_gene: TRBJ2-7; abundance: NA; CDR3nt: TGCAGTGCTAGGTGGGGTTCCTACGAGCAGTACTTC; CDR3aa: CSARWGSYEQYF
v_gene: TRBV20-1; len: 12; d_gene: NA; j_gene: TRBJ1-2; abundance: few; CDR3nt: TGCAGTGCTTCCGCGTTGGGGGGGAGCTACACCTTC; CDR3aa: CSASALGGSYTF
v_gene: TRBV20-1; len: 13; d_gene: NA; j_gene: TRBJ2-7; abundance: NA; CDR3nt: TGCAGTGCCGGGGCCGCGGTAGGGGTCGAGCAGTACTTC; CDR3aa: CSAGAAVGVEQYF
v_gene: TRBV20-1; len: 15; d_gene: NA; j_gene: TRBJ1-5; abundance: NA; CDR3nt: TGCAGTGCTAAGCCACAGGGTCATAGCAATCAGCCCCAGCATTTT; CDR3aa: CSAKPQGHSNQPQHF
v_gene: TRBV9; len: 16; d_gene: NA; j_gene: TRBJ2-7; abundance: NA; CDR3nt: TGTGCCAGCAGCCCCCGGGAAGCGGGTAGCTCCTACGAGCAGTACTTC; CDR3aa: CASSPREAGSSYEQYF
v_gene: TRBV28; len: 15; d_gene: NA; j_gene: TRBJ1-2; abundance: NA; CDR3nt: TGTGCCAGCAGCTCGGTCGGTCAGGGAGGCTATGGCTACACCTTC; CDR3aa: CASSSVGQGGYGYTF
v_gene: TRBV30; len: 13; d_gene: TRBD1; j_gene: TRBJ1-2; abundance: NA; CDR3nt: TGTGCCTGGAGTTTACAGGGGACCTATGGCTACACCTTC; CDR3aa: CAWSLQGTYGYTF
v_gene: TRBV11-2; len: 17; d_gene: TRBD2; j_gene: TRBJ2-1; abundance: NA; CDR3nt: TGTGCCAGCAGCTTAGATTGGGAGCGGGGGGGCCTAAATGAGCAGTTCTTC; CDR3aa: CASSLDWERGGLNEQFF
v_gene: TRBV27; len: 13; d_gene: NA; j_gene: TRBJ1-1; abundance: NA; CDR3nt: TGTGCCAGCAGACCAACCCGCCTCACTGAAGCTTTCTTT; CDR3aa: CASRPTRLTEAFF
v_gene: TRBV5-1; len: 13; d_gene: NA; j_gene: TRBJ1-1; abundance: NA; CDR3nt: TGCGCCAGCAGCTGGGGCTGGGAGCCTGAAGCTTTCTTT; CDR3aa: CASSWGWEPEAFF
v_gene: TRBV6-1; len: 15; d_gene: TRBD1; j_gene: TRBJ1-4; abundance: NA; CDR3nt: TGTGCCAGCAGAGACAGGACAGGGGGAGGTGAAAAACTGTTTTTT; CDR3aa: CASRDRTGGGEKLFF
v_gene: TRBV6-1; len: 17; d_gene: TRBD2; j_gene: TRBJ2-1; abundance: NA; CDR3nt: TGTGCCAGCATTCGGACAGTTACTAGCGGGACTTACAATGAGCAGTTCTTC; CDR3aa: CASIRTVTSGTYNEQFF
v_gene: TRBV15; len: 16; d_gene: NA; j_gene: TRBJ1-2; abundance: NA; CDR3nt: TGTGCCACCAGCAGAGCCGTCCTTGAGGGCCACTATGGCTACACCTTC; CDR3aa: CATSRAVLEGHYGYTF
v_gene: TRBV7-6; len: 15; d_gene: TRBD2; j_gene: TRBJ2-1; abundance: NA; CDR3nt: TGTGCCAGCAGCTTAGCTAGGACTAGCTTAAATGAGCAGTTCTTC; CDR3aa: CASSLARTSLNEQFF
v_gene: TRBV20-1; len: 14; d_gene: TRBD2; j_gene: TRBJ2-7; abundance: NA; CDR3nt: TGCAGTGCTACTCCTAGCGGGAGGGTTTACGAGCAGTACTTC; CDR3aa: CSATPSGRVYEQYF
v_gene: TRBV2; len: 14; d_gene: NA; j_gene: TRBJ1-5; abundance: NA; CDR3nt: TGTGCCAGCAGTGGGGTGTCAAGGGATCAGCCCCAGCATTTT; CDR3aa: CASSGVSRDQPQHF
v_gene: TRBV6-5; len: 15; d_gene: NA; j_gene: TRBJ1-4; abundance: few; CDR3nt: TGTGTCAGCAGTCCATCGGGGGGAACGAATGAAAAACTGTTTTTT; CDR3aa: CVSSPSGGTNEKLFF
v_gene: TRBV20-1; len: 12; d_gene: NA; j_gene: TRBJ2-3; abundance: few; CDR3nt: TGCAGTGCTAGAGATTTTGTAGATACGCAGTATTTT; CDR3aa: CSARDFVDTQYF
v_gene: TRBV14; len: 13; d_gene: NA; j_gene: TRBJ2-7; abundance: few; CDR3nt: TGTGCCAGCAGCCTAAATAGCGTTGGAGAGCAGTACTTC; CDR3aa: CASSLNSVGEQYF
v_gene: TRBV7-2; len: 16; d_gene: NA; j_gene: TRBJ1-2; abundance: NA; CDR3nt: TGTGCCAGCAGCTTAGGGGCAGATCCTCCGGCGTATGGCTACACCTTC; CDR3aa: CASSLGADPPAYGYTF
v_gene: TRBV12-3/TRBV12-4; len: 15; d_gene: NA; j_gene: TRBJ1-5; abundance: NA; CDR3nt: TGTGCCAGCAGTTTAGGGTCGGTAGGAGGGCAGCCCCAGCATTTT; CDR3aa: CASSLGSVGGQPQHF
v_gene: TRBV6-5; len: 14; d_gene: NA; j_gene: TRBJ1-2; abundance: NA; CDR3nt: TGTGCCAGCAGGCCGGGGGCAGGGACCTATGGCTACACCTTC; CDR3aa: CASRPGAGTYGYTF
v_gene: TRBV20-1; len: 14; d_gene: TRBD1; j_gene: TRBJ2-3; abundance: NA; CDR3nt: TGCAGTGCTATCCGGGACAGGGGATCAGATACGCAGTATTTT; CDR3aa: CSAIRDRGSDTQYF
v_gene: TRBV20-1; len: 15; d_gene: TRBD1; j_gene: TRBJ2-5; abundance: NA; CDR3nt: TGCAGTGCTAGAGATCGGAAGGGGGCAGAGGAGACCCAGTACTTC; CDR3aa: CSARDRKGAEETQYF
v_gene: TRBV6-2/TRBV6-3; len: 14; d_gene: TRBD1; j_gene: TRBJ1-5; abundance: few; CDR3nt: TGTGCCAGCAGGACAGGGGTAGAGAATCAGCCCCAGCATTTT; CDR3aa: CASRTGVENQPQHF
v_gene: TRBV10-3; len: 15; d_gene: TRBD2; j_gene: TRBJ2-7; abundance: NA; CDR3nt: TGTGCCAACGGGACTAGCGGGAGCCGTTCCTACGAGCAGTACTTC; CDR3aa: CANGTSGSRSYEQYF
v_gene: TRBV21-1; len: 23; d_gene: NA; j_gene: TRBJ2-7; abundance: NA; CDR3nt: TGTGCCAGCAGCAACGCACCGGGACTAGCGGGAGGGCCTTTATGTCTATGCTCCTACGAGCAGTACTTC; CDR3aa: CASSNAPGLAGGPLCLCSYEQYF
v_gene: TRBV12-3/TRBV12-4; len: 14; d_gene: TRBD2; j_gene: TRBJ2-5; abundance: NA; CDR3nt: TGTGCCAGCAGACTACTAGCGGGAGTAGGTGAGCAGTACTTT; CDR3aa: CASRLLAGVGEQYF
v_gene: TRBV12-3/TRBV12-4; len: 15; d_gene: NA; j_gene: TRBJ1-5; abundance: NA; CDR3nt: TGTGCCAGCAGTTTAGAACAGGGTACGTGGCAGCCCCAGCATTTT; CDR3aa: CASSLEQGTWQPQHF
v_gene: TRBV10-3; len: 13; d_gene: NA; j_gene: TRBJ2-7; abundance: few; CDR3nt: TGTGCCATCAGTGAGTCGGGTTCGGGTGAGCAGTACTTC; CDR3aa: CAISESGSGEQYF
v_gene: TRBV9; len: 16; d_gene: TRBD2; j_gene: TRBJ2-3; abundance: NA; CDR3nt: TGTGCCAGCAGCGGGAGAGCGGGGGGGGGCACAGATACGCAGTATTTT; CDR3aa: CASSGRAGGGTDTQYF
v_gene: TRBV20-1; len: 17; d_gene: NA; j_gene: TRBJ2-3; abundance: many; CDR3nt: TGCAGTGCTAGAGATAAGGAGAGTATAACAGTCACAGATACGCAGTATTTT; CDR3aa: CSARDKESITVTDTQYF
v_gene: TRBV10-3; len: 15; d_gene: TRBD2; j_gene: TRBJ2-3; abundance: NA; CDR3nt: TGTGCCATCAGCGTGGGACTAGCGGGGGCGAATACGCAGTATTTT; CDR3aa: CAISVGLAGANTQYF